A selection of T cell receptor beta chains follows, all from one sample in a study of T cell repertoires in cytomegalovirus infection. TCRdb re-analysed the reads in MiXCR, keeping a single row per CDR3 protein. Of approximately 500,000 distinct CDR3 sequences in the sample, about 15% were seen once. The specimen was CD8+ T cells from PBMCs. Receptors originate from a human donor in good health (CMV status not recorded). Some clones in this sample may be carry-over from other donors' samples. Both conserved end residues are part of each CDR3. D genes are given only for firm matches. The size field is filled for only some rows; it gives once, few, many or a size class.

v_gene,d_gene,j_gene,abundance,CDR3nt,CDR3aa
TRBV12-3/TRBV12-4,.,TRBJ2-1,.,TGTGCCAGCAGTTCCGGAGAGGGGCCCTATTACAATGAGCAGTTCTTC,CASSSGEGPYYNEQFF
TRBV7-3,TRBD1,TRBJ2-1,few,TGTGCCAGCAGCTCGCGACAGGGTTTATACAATGAGCAGTTCTTC,CASSSRQGLYNEQFF
TRBV7-8,TRBD1,TRBJ2-7,many,TGTGCCAGCAGCGACCCGGGACAGGGGATGCGGGAGCAGTACTTC,CASSDPGQGMREQYF
TRBV12-3/TRBV12-4,.,TRBJ1-2,.,TGTGCCAGCAGTTACTCCGGGTCTAACTATGGCTACACCTTC,CASSYSGSNYGYTF
TRBV7-9,.,TRBJ1-2,.,TGTGCCAGCAGCTTAGCTTCGAGGATCTCTACTAACTATGGCTACACCTTC,CASSLASRISTNYGYTF
TRBV6-1,.,TRBJ2-5,many,TGTGCCAGCAGTCCGCGGCGTCAAGAGACCCAGTACTTC,CASSPRRQETQYF
TRBV7-8,.,TRBJ2-1,medium-sized,TGTGCCAGCAGCCCCTATGCCCGTGCCCTGGATGAGCAGTTCTTC,CASSPYARALDEQFF
TRBV12-3/TRBV12-4,.,TRBJ1-3,.,TGTGCCAGCAGTCCCCCTCGAGGACAGCGGGACTCCTCTGGAAACACCATATATTTT,CASSPPRGQRDSSGNTIYF
TRBV15,.,TRBJ2-4,.,TGTGCCACCAGCAGAGGGGGGGATACGGTAGCCAAAAACATTCAGTACTTC,CATSRGGDTVAKNIQYF
TRBV12-3/TRBV12-4,TRBD2,TRBJ2-3,many,TGTGCCAGCAGTCTCCCCTGGCTAGCGGGGGAAGGTCATACGCAGTATTTT,CASSLPWLAGEGHTQYF
TRBV5-4,TRBD1,TRBJ1-2,few,TGTGCCAGCAGCTACTCGGACAGGTTGCAGGGCTACACCTTC,CASSYSDRLQGYTF
TRBV7-2,.,TRBJ1-3,many,TGTGCCAGCAGCTTAGCCCTGGAGGGCTCTGGAAACACCATATATTTT,CASSLALEGSGNTIYF
TRBV28,.,TRBJ1-1,.,TGTGCCAGCAGTCCAAGGCAGGGAGGGACTAAAGCTTTCTTT,CASSPRQGGTKAFF
TRBV7-9,.,TRBJ2-5,many,TGTGCCAGCAGGATGGACCTCCAAGAGACCCAGTACTTC,CASRMDLQETQYF
TRBV2,.,TRBJ2-7,.,TGTGCCAGCAGTGTTCCAAGGGACGTGGAGGAGCAGTACTTC,CASSVPRDVEEQYF
TRBV4-1,TRBD2,TRBJ2-1,many,TGCGCCAGCAGCCAAACGGGACTAGCGGGGAACAATGAGCAGTTCTTC,CASSQTGLAGNNEQFF
TRBV28,.,TRBJ1-1,.,TGTGCCAGCAGTTTATCTCCGCGACAGATGAACACTGAAGCTTTCTTT,CASSLSPRQMNTEAFF
TRBV19,.,TRBJ1-1,few,TGTGCCAGTACCGAGGAGGGTCTCCTCGATGAAGCTTTCTTT,CASTEEGLLDEAFF
TRBV20-1,.,TRBJ2-7,.,TGCAGTGCTAGAGTCGGCTCCGACTCCTACGAGCAGTACTTC,CSARVGSDSYEQYF
TRBV6-2/TRBV6-3,.,TRBJ2-7,many,TGTGCCAGCAGTTACTCCTCGGCCTACGAGCAGTACTTC,CASSYSSAYEQYF
TRBV4-1,TRBD1,TRBJ1-2,few,TGCGCCAGCAGCCAAGGTACAGGGGATTTGTATGGCTACACCTTC,CASSQGTGDLYGYTF
TRBV7-9,TRBD2,TRBJ2-1,many,TGTGCCAGCAGCTTGCTAGCGGGATACTACAATGAGCAGTTCTTC,CASSLLAGYYNEQFF
TRBV30,.,TRBJ2-1,few,TGTGCCTGGAGTGTGAGTGAGCAGTTCTTC,CAWSVSEQFF
TRBV7-6,.,TRBJ1-2,many,TGTGCCAGCAGCTTAGAAAGGGGGTACTATGGCTACACCTTC,CASSLERGYYGYTF
TRBV6-1,.,TRBJ1-1,.,TGTGCCAGCAGTGAAAGCGGGGGCTCTGAAGCTTTCTTT,CASSESGGSEAFF
TRBV10-2,TRBD1,TRBJ2-7,once,TGCGCCAGCAGTGAGGGCAGGGGGATGGAACGCTACGAGCAGTACTTC,CASSEGRGMERYEQYF
TRBV4-1,TRBD1,TRBJ1-1,.,TGCGCCAGCAGCCAAGGACAGGGGGCTGAAGCTTTCTTT,CASSQGQGAEAFF
TRBV7-7,.,TRBJ2-5,many,TGTGCCAGCAGCCGGGTAACGGGAGAGACCCAGTACTTC,CASSRVTGETQYF
TRBV2,.,TRBJ1-2,.,TGTGCCAGCAGTGAGGAGGTGAACTATGGCTACACCTTC,CASSEEVNYGYTF
TRBV6-5,.,TRBJ2-5,many,TGTGCCAGCAGGGACAGTGAGGGTGAGACCCAGTACTTC,CASRDSEGETQYF
TRBV5-1,.,TRBJ2-1,few,TGCGCCAGCAGATTTACAGGGTCTGGTGAGCAGTTCTTC,CASRFTGSGEQFF
TRBV4-2,TRBD2,TRBJ2-1,.,TGTGCCAGCAGCCGATCGACTAGCGGGAGTGGCAATGAGCAGTTCTTC,CASSRSTSGSGNEQFF
TRBV6-6,TRBD1,TRBJ2-7,.,TGTGCCAGCGCTACCGGGACAGGGCTTTCCTACGAGCAGTACTTC,CASATGTGLSYEQYF
TRBV27,TRBD2,TRBJ2-1,.,TGTGCCGCGGGGGGTATTGAGCAGTTCTTC,CAAGGIEQFF
TRBV7-8,.,TRBJ1-5,many,TGTGCCAGCAGCTTAGAGATGGCGGGGTATCAGCCCCAGCATTTT,CASSLEMAGYQPQHF
TRBV6-1,TRBD1,TRBJ2-1,.,TGTGCCAGCAGTTCCAGACAGGGGCCCAATGAGCAGTTCTTC,CASSSRQGPNEQFF
TRBV25-1,.,TRBJ1-2,many,TGTGCCAGCAGTGGGGCCGGACCGATGCCCTATGGCTACACCTTC,CASSGAGPMPYGYTF